The 16 T cell receptor beta chains below were found in one sample sequenced in a study of T-cell reconstitution after alpha-beta-depleted transplantation in children. During its preparation, the TCRbeta library received unique molecular identifiers. TCRdb recomputed calls from the PCR reads with MiXCR, one row per CDR3 protein. The sample lists more than 200,000 distinct CDR3 sequences; roughly 25% were seen once. The sequences come from PBMCs, mostly from graft donor cells, collected 360 days after TCRalphabeta/CD19-depleted stem cell transplant. The source of these receptors is a female patient aged 2 to 10 who had a stem cell transplant for congenital amegakaryocytic thrombocytopenia, so the T cells may come from the graft donor.

This clonotype has a handful of counts. The chain links TRBV28 to TRBJ1-4; TRBD1 aligns across 9 bases. The CDR3 covers 15 residues. Germline V gene lookup returns CDR1 MDHEN and CDR2 SYDVKM. J was trimmed by 7 bases and V by 7 bases; bases with no gene match: 10. In DNA form, the CDR3 reads TGTGCCAGCACTAATCTCGACAGGGGGAGTGAAAAACTGTTTTTT. This gives the protein CASTNLDRGSEKLFF. Based on the CDR3 plus reference TRBV28 and TRBJ1-4, the full variable domain is DVKVTQSSRYLVKRTGEKVFLECVQDMDHENMFWYRQDPGLGLRLIYFSYDVKMKEKGDIPEGYSVSREKKERFSLILESASTNQTSMYLCASTNLDRGSEKLFFGSGTQLSVL.

This clonotype has only a few counts. For the CDR3, the DNA is TGTGCCAGCAGCTTTTCCGTGAATTCACCCCTCCACTTT. It yields the protein CASSFSVNSPLHF. This chain joins TRBV7-9 and TRBJ1-6; no clear D. CDR3 length equals 13 residues. From germline, CDR1 is SEHNR and CDR2 FQNEAQ (reference sequence). Between the trimmed V and J ends, which lost 3 bases and 7 bases, there was a span of 7 bases.

This clonotype was detected only a few times. The chain couples TRBV28 to TRBJ1-3, with D perhaps TRBD1 (5 bases). The CDR3 extends over 15 amino acids. Germline V gene sequence: CDR1 MDHEN, CDR2 SYDVKM. The V gene lost 3 bases and the J gene lost 2 bases, with 11 bases spanning the gap. The DNA of the CDR3 is TGTGCCAGCAGTTTTCAGGGTTGGCCTGGAAACACCATATATTTT. Its protein product is CASSFQGWPGNTIYF.

This clonotype was seen only a few times. The chain is built from TRBV12-3 or TRBV12-4 and TRBJ2-2, with D hard to call. V lost 7 bases, J lost 7 bases, and 13 bases lay in between. The CDR3 has 13 amino acids. This chain's CDR3 is CASNTGRGGELFF. As DNA, the CDR3 is TGTGCCAGCAACACGGGCCGCGGCGGGGAGCTGTTTTTT.

This clonotype was found a few times. CDR3 DNA sequence: TGCGCCAGCAGTCTAGCTCTGGGGATGGAAGAGACCCAGTACTTC. Protein product: CASSLALGMEETQYF. This chain joins TRBV10-2 and TRBJ2-5, with D tentatively TRBD2 (5 bases). CDR1 is WSHSY and CDR2 is SAAADI in the germline V gene. The CDR3 runs to 15 residues. V was cut by 5 bases and J by 3 bases, with 16 bases left in between.

The rearrangement joins TRBV6-2 or TRBV6-3 to TRBJ2-1; maybe TRBD1 (5 bases). There are 12 residues in the CDR3. The germline V gene has CDR1 MNHEY and CDR2 SVGEGT. The V end was cut by 4 bases, the J end by 7 bases, with 8 bases between. This CDR3 reads CASSWTTNEQFF. The DNA for the CDR3 is TGTGCCAGCAGTTGGACAACAAATGAGCAGTTCTTC.

The chain uses TRBV30 and TRBJ2-7; D is uncertain. The CDR3 consists of 12 residues. Trimming shortened V by 3 bases and J by 4 bases, and 10 bases separated the two germline ends. Germline V gene data show CDR1 as GTSNPN and CDR2 as SVGIG (reference sequence). CDR3 nucleotides: TGTGCCTGGAGCGCCGCAGGATACGAGCAGTACTTC. Encoded protein: CAWSAAGYEQYF.

This clonotype was found a few times. The chain has TRBV28 and TRBJ2-4; perhaps TRBD1 as D (6 bases). The length of the CDR3 is 15 residues. Deletions cut 6 bases from V and 1 base from J, with 13 bases between. Germline V gives CDR1 MDHEN, CDR2 SYDVKM. CDR3 sequence: CASRTTDRAKNIQYF. The CDR3 region has the DNA TGTGCCAGCAGAACGACCGACAGGGCCAAAAACATTCAGTACTTC.

The chain is built from TRBV30 and TRBJ1-1; 9 bases fit TRBD1. Germline trimming cut 7 bases from V and 0 bases from J; bases unmatched to any gene: 9. The CDR3 sequence is 15 residues long. From germline, CDR1 is GTSNPN and CDR2 SVGIG (reference sequence). CDR3 nucleotide sequence: TGTGCCTCTCACCCGGGACAGGGAATGAACACTGAAGCTTTCTTT. It is translated as CASHPGQGMNTEAFF.

V and J are TRBV6-2 or TRBV6-3 and TRBJ2-7; no firm D call. Trimming cost V 7 bases and J 0 bases, with 10 bases left between them. This CDR3 region has 13 residues. Germline-derived CDR1 and CDR2 are MNHEY and SVGEGT. The CDR3 DNA is TGTGCCAGCAAGTTTTCCCCCTCCTACGAGCAGTACTTC. Translated, it gives CASKFSPSYEQYF.

This clonotype was detected only a few times. The chain is built from TRBV4-3 and TRBJ2-7, with TRBD2 identical over 13 bases. From germline, CDR1 is LGHNA and CDR2 YSLEER. V was clipped by 0 bases and J by 4 bases; unmatched bases: 15. CDR3 size: 20 residues. The DNA of the CDR3 is TGCGCCAGCAGCCAAGATACAGGACTAGCGGGAGAATGGGGTAGATACGAGCAGTACTTC. It is translated as CASSQDTGLAGEWGRYEQYF.

The chain combines TRBV20-1 with TRBJ2-1, with 7 bases aligning to TRBD2. Germline V gene data show CDR1 as DFQATT and CDR2 as SNEGSKA (reference sequence). The V and J ends lost 6 bases and 4 bases, in that order; junction bases with no gene match: 12. The CDR3 is 15 amino acids. CDR3 bases: TGCAGTGCACTCCATGAGCGGGGTCTTTACAATGAGCAGTTCTTC. It translates to CSALHERGLYNEQFF.

The chain has TRBV18 and TRBJ1-1; weak D call: TRBD1 (6 bases). Germline V lookup: CDR1 KGHSH, CDR2 LQKENI. The V end was cut by 6 bases, the J end by 5 bases, with 16 bases between. This CDR3 spans 14 amino acids. The CDR3 loop reads CASSPTGTETEAFF. In DNA form, the CDR3 reads TGTGCCAGCTCCCCCACAGGGACGGAGACTGAAGCTTTCTTT.

The chain couples TRBV4-1 to TRBJ2-4; D uncertain. The CDR3 is 18 residues long. With 0 bases removed from V and 0 bases from J, the gap between germline ends came to 15 bases. CDR1 and CDR2 from the germline V gene are MGHRA and YSYEKL. The CDR3 DNA is TGCGCCAGCAGCCAAGACTTTTCCGACGGCCTAGCCAAAAACATTCAGTACTTC. Protein: CASSQDFSDGLAKNIQYF.

This clonotype was observed a handful of times. The rearrangement links TRBV10-3 to TRBJ1-2, with 8 bases fitting TRBD1. The CDR3 has 17 amino acids. The junction had 14 bases not matched to a gene; V was cut back by 8 bases and J by 0 bases. Germline loops: CDR1 ENHRY, CDR2 SYGVKD. CDR3 amino acids: CAIGLVDRVPSNYGYTF. CDR3 DNA: TGTGCCATCGGCCTCGTGGACAGGGTACCGTCTAACTATGGCTACACCTTC.

This clonotype has a handful of counts. CDR3 in amino acids: CASSHGTGHSGYTF. CDR3 DNA: TGTGCCAGCTCACACGGGACAGGGCATTCTGGCTACACCTTC. This rearrangement joins TRBV18 to TRBJ1-2, with TRBD1 identical over 9 bases. Looked up from germline, CDR1 is KGHSH and CDR2 is LQKENI. V lost 4 bases, J lost 7 bases, and 7 bases stayed unmatched. The CDR3 has 14 amino acids.